This TCR beta chain stems from a study of T-cell reconstitution after alpha-beta-depleted transplantation in children (dated by TCRdb to between 2015 and 2016). About the study as a whole: Using TCR repertoire profiling, the study quantitatively followed how T-cell immune reconstitution unfolded in children after TCRalphabeta/CD19-depleted allogeneic hematopoietic cell transplantation.

On this clonotype itself: Its binding antigen is unknown. No much larger clone is present one base from it, and per-base qualities are unavailable.

Receptor libraries were prepared by PCR. The instrument was an Illumina HiSeq 2500. TCR libraries were prepared with molecular barcoding, using unique molecular identifiers to normalize TCRbeta repertoire quantification. TCRdb redid the processing of the public reads, applying fastp at Q25 and MiXCR, and retained in-frame beta chains. Under each unique CDR3 protein, matching rows form one entry showing the most common genes and DNA. The sample table lists a few hundred thousand distinct CDR3 sequences, about an eighth of them with a count of one. About 5% of the sample is in the top ten clones. This TCR was sampled from a human donor who donated a stem cell graft to a child with combined immunodeficiency. Sequenced material: PBMCs from the stem cell graft donor, taken from the stem cell graft.

The CDR3: CASTETTGGLQTGANVLTF. The DNA sequence reads TGTGCCAGCACCGAAACCACAGGCGGCCTACAAACTGGGGCCAACGTCCTGACTTTC. The chain is assembled from TRBV6-1 and TRBJ2-6; perhaps TRBD1 is the D gene, with 5 bases matching. V drops 7 bases and J drops 2 bases, leaving 24 bases in between. CDR3 length: 19 amino acids, cysteine to phenylalanine. The kept DNA is CDR3 alone, 57 bases in frame from the first base. CDR1 MNHNS and CDR2 SASEGT were looked up in the germline V gene.